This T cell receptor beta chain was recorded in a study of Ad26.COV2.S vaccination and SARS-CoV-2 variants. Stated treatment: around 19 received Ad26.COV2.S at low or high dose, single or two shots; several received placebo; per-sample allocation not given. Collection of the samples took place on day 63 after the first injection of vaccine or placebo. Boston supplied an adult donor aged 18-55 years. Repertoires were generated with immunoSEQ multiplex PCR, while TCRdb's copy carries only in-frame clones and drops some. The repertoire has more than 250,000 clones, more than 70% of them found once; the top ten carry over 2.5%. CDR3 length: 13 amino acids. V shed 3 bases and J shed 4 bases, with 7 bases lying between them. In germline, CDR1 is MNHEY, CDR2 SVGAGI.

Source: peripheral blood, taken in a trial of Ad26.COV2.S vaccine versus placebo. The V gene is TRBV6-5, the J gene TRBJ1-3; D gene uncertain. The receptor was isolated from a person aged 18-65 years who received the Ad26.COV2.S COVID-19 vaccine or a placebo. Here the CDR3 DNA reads TGTGCCAGCAGTTATCGAGGGGGAAACACCATATATTTT. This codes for CASSYRGGNTIYF.